Listed below are T cell receptor beta chains from one sample, sequenced in a study of T-cell reconstitution after alpha-beta-depleted transplantation in children. TCRdb called the PCR reads again in MiXCR, with one record for every CDR3 protein. The table has around 140,000 distinct CDR3 sequences, about 9% seen once. The sequenced sample was PBMCs, mostly from graft donor cells, obtained 180 days after TCRalphabeta/CD19-depleted stem cell transplant. The receptors derive from a female patient between 2 and 15 years old who had a stem cell transplant for congenital amegakaryocytic thrombocytopenia, so the T cells may come from the graft donor. Both conserved end residues are part of each CDR3. The D gene is left open where the match is weak. Clone size is given for some rows only: seen once, a few or many times, or a class if the clone is expanded.

clone_size: many
v_call: TRBV16
d_call: TRBD1
j_call: TRBJ1-1
cdr3_nt: TGTGCCAGCAGCCGATTCTTAGGACAGGGCGCTGAAGCTTTCTTT
cdr3_aa: CASSRFLGQGAEAFF

clone_size: many
v_call: TRBV7-2
d_call: TRBD1
j_call: TRBJ2-6
cdr3_nt: TGTGCCAGCAGCTTAGTTTCAGGGACAGGCAACGTCCTGACTTTC
cdr3_aa: CASSLVSGTGNVLTF

clone_size: -
v_call: TRBV28
d_call: -
j_call: TRBJ2-1
cdr3_nt: TGTGCCAGCAGGAAATTTAATGAGCAGTTCTTC
cdr3_aa: CASRKFNEQFF

clone_size: many
v_call: TRBV12-3/TRBV12-4
d_call: TRBD2
j_call: TRBJ2-2
cdr3_nt: TGTGCCAGCAGTCGAATAGCGGGAGGCGCCGGGGAGCTGTTTTTT
cdr3_aa: CASSRIAGGAGELFF

clone_size: -
v_call: TRBV15
d_call: TRBD1
j_call: TRBJ1-3
cdr3_nt: TGTGCCACCAGCAGGGACAGGGCTGGAAACACCATATATTTT
cdr3_aa: CATSRDRAGNTIYF

clone_size: many
v_call: TRBV27
d_call: TRBD1
j_call: TRBJ1-1
cdr3_nt: TGTGCTCGGCCCGGGACAGCCATTCCGAACACTGAAGCTTTCTTT
cdr3_aa: CARPGTAIPNTEAFF

clone_size: many
v_call: TRBV25-1
d_call: -
j_call: TRBJ1-4
cdr3_nt: TGTGCCAGCAGCGCCATAGACAGTCATAATGAAAAACTGTTTTTT
cdr3_aa: CASSAIDSHNEKLFF

clone_size: many
v_call: TRBV28
d_call: -
j_call: TRBJ1-1
cdr3_nt: TGTGCCAGCAGTTTGTTGGGACAAAGCCGCATGAACACTGAAGCTTTCTTT
cdr3_aa: CASSLLGQSRMNTEAFF

clone_size: many
v_call: TRBV9
d_call: TRBD2
j_call: TRBJ2-2
cdr3_nt: TGTGCCAGCAGCGTAGAAGCGGGAGGGGACACCGGGGAGCTGTTTTTT
cdr3_aa: CASSVEAGGDTGELFF

clone_size: many
v_call: TRBV5-1
d_call: -
j_call: TRBJ2-7
cdr3_nt: TGCGCCAGCAGCTTGGCCGGGGGACGGATGGACTCCTACGAGCAGTACTTC
cdr3_aa: CASSLAGGRMDSYEQYF

clone_size: many
v_call: TRBV7-2
d_call: TRBD2
j_call: TRBJ2-1
cdr3_nt: TGTGCCAGCAGCTTTCTAGCGGGAGTGGGGGGTTACAATGAGCAGTTCTTC
cdr3_aa: CASSFLAGVGGYNEQFF

clone_size: many
v_call: TRBV10-3
d_call: -
j_call: TRBJ2-5
cdr3_nt: TGTGCCATCAGTGAGTCGATGGCAGCGGTGAGGGAAGAGACCCAGTACTTC
cdr3_aa: CAISESMAAVREETQYF